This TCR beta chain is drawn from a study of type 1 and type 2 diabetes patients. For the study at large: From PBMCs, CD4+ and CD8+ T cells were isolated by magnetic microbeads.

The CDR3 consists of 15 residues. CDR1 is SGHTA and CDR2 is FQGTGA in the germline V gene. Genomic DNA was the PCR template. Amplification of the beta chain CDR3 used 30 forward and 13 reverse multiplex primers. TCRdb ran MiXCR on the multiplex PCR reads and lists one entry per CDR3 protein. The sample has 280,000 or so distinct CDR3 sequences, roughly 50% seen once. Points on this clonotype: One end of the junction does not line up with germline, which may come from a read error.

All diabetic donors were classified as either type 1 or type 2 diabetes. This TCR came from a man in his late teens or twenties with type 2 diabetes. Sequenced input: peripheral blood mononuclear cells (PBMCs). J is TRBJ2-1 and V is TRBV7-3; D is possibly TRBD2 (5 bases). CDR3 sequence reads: CASSGGLNSYSEQFF. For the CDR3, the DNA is TGTGCCAGCAGCGGCGGACTCAACTCCTACAGTGAGCAGTTCTTC.